The 29 T cell receptor beta chains given below trace back to one sample, sequenced in a study of blood T cell repertoires in COVID-19. Repertoires were generated with immunoSEQ multiplex PCR, while TCRdb's copy carries only in-frame clones and drops some. This sample has about 110,000 clones, with roughly 81% found just once. The sequencing sample was made of peripheral blood. These receptors were taken from a man aged 40-55 years with acute or convalescent COVID-19.

The genes are TRBV9 and TRBJ2-3; 10 nucleotides align to TRBD2. Germline values: CDR1 SGDLS, CDR2 YYNGEE. CDR3 length: 15 residues. The V gene end was trimmed by 2 bases and the J gene end by 3 bases; junction bases not matched to a gene: 3. CDR3 residues: CASSVTSGVTDTQYF. The CDR3 DNA is TGTGCCAGCAGCGTTACTAGCGGGGTGACAGATACGCAGTATTTT.

To note about this clone: Other DNA sequences from this sample encode an identical CDR3 as well. The rearrangement links TRBV18 to TRBJ2-1; D is unresolved. Per germline, CDR1 KGHSH and CDR2 LQKENI. Trimming stripped 3 bases from V and 1 base from J, with 4 bases between. The CDR3 sequence is 13 residues long. CDR3 nucleotide sequence: TGTGCCAGCTCACCCTCTTCCTACAATGAGCAGTTCTTC. Its protein product is CASSPSSYNEQFF.

This sequence joins TRBV2 and TRBJ2-5; D is uncertain. The CDR3 consists of 11 residues. CDR1 and CDR2 (germline): SNHLY, FYNNEI. The CDR3 is CARHRQETQYF. Written as DNA, the CDR3 is TGTGCGAGACACCGGCAAGAGACCCAGTACTTC.

The chain uses TRBV19 and TRBJ2-7; possible D gene TRBD1, 6 bases. The CDR3 has 15 residues. With 8 bases removed from V and 5 bases from J, the gap between germline ends came to 22 bases. Per the germline V gene, CDR1 is LNHDA and CDR2 is SQIVND (reference sequence). The chain's CDR3 is CASYQGGRPFDEQYF. DNA of the CDR3: TGTGCCAGTTACCAAGGGGGTCGACCTTTTGACGAGCAGTACTTC.

This clone occurred a few times. V and J are TRBV25-1 and TRBJ2-2, with D perhaps matching TRBD2 (6 bases). Germline V gene sequence: CDR1 MGHDK, CDR2 SYGVNS. V was pared by 6 bases and J by 6 bases, with 20 bases between. The CDR3 consists of 16 residues. CDR3 DNA sequence: TGTGCCAGCAGGGCCCCGGGACTCGGGATGTCCGGGGAGCTGTTTTTT. Translation: CASRAPGLGMSGELFF.

The chain is built from TRBV6-6 and TRBJ1-2; 8 bases match TRBD1. The CDR3 is 13 residues long. With V trimmed by 6 bases and J by 8 bases, 8 bases remained unmatched. Germline V gives CDR1 MNHNY, CDR2 SVGAGI (reference sequence). The CDR3 nucleotides read TGTGCCAGCAGAAAACAGGGGGAAGAGGGCTACACCTTC. Its translation is CASRKQGEEGYTF.

J is TRBJ1-4 and V is TRBV19, with D maybe TRBD1 (6 bases). V gave up 2 bases and J gave up 0 bases, with 13 bases separating them. Germline V gene data show CDR1 as LNHDA and CDR2 as SQIVND (reference sequence). This CDR3 is built from 17 residues. The CDR3 nucleotides are TGTGCCAGTAGTATATGGGGGCGCGATGCAACTAATGAAAAACTGTTTTTT. Its translation: CASSIWGRDATNEKLFF.

The rearrangement uses TRBV18 and TRBJ2-3, with 7 nucleotides matching TRBD1. The length of the CDR3 is 14 residues. Germline V gives CDR1 KGHSH, CDR2 LQKENI. The junction had 3 bases not matched to a gene; V was cut back by 4 bases and J by 2 bases. The CDR3 DNA sequence: TGTGCCAGCTCACGACAGGGCTTCACAGATACGCAGTATTTT. Translating it yields CASSRQGFTDTQYF.

The chain has TRBV5-1 and TRBJ2-3; D ambiguous. Germline V CDR1 and CDR2: SGHRS, YFSETQ. The V gene lost 3 bases and the J gene lost 0 bases, with 5 bases spanning the gap. This CDR3 region has 13 residues. CDR3: CASSSFSTDTQYF. CDR3 DNA: TGCGCCAGCAGCTCCTTTAGCACAGATACGCAGTATTTT.

The chain recombines TRBV25-1 with TRBJ1-1; no clear D. Trimming cost V 0 bases and J 0 bases, with 14 bases left between them. The CDR3 has 17 amino acids. Germline values: CDR1 MGHDK, CDR2 SYGVNS. CDR3 bases: TGTGCCAGCAGTGAATACGTCGCCAGGATTATGAACACTGAAGCTTTCTTT. Its translation is CASSEYVARIMNTEAFF. Supplemented by reference TRBV25-1 and TRBJ1-1, the full variable domain reads EADIYQTPRYLVIGTGKKITLECSQTMGHDKMYWYQQDPGMELHLIHYSYGVNSTEKGDLSSESTVSRIRTEHFPLTLESARPSHTSQYLCASSEYVARIMNTEAFFGQGTRLTVV.

The count of this clone is one. This rearrangement joins TRBV7-6 to TRBJ1-5; 10 positions match TRBD1. The V segment lost 3 bases and the J segment 2 bases; nucleotides outside the gene matches: 1. Germline V lookup: CDR1 SGHVS, CDR2 FNYEAQ. The CDR3 covers 15 residues. CDR3 amino acids: CASSLTGGGNQPQHF. The CDR3 bases are TGTGCCAGCAGCTTGACAGGGGGCGGCAATCAGCCCCAGCATTTT.

The chain has TRBV7-9 and TRBJ2-5; a possible D gene is TRBD1 (6 bases). Germline-derived CDR1 and CDR2 are SEHNR and FQNEAQ (reference sequence). The CDR3 consists of 15 residues. Trimming removed 3 bases at V and 0 bases at J, with 11 bases between. CDR3 sequence: CASSLQGHHQETQYF. The CDR3 nucleotides read TGTGCCAGCAGCTTGCAGGGACACCACCAAGAGACCCAGTACTTC. Full variable domain (outside the CDR3, taken from reference TRBV7-9 and TRBJ2-5): DTGVSQNPRHKITKRGQNVTFRCDPISEHNRLYWYRQTLGQGPEFLTYFQNEAQLEKSRLLSDRFSAERPKGSFSTLEIQRTEQGDSAMYLCASSLQGHHQETQYFGPGTRLLVL.

The genes are TRBV25-1 and TRBJ2-5; TRBD1 matches 9 bases. Trimming cost V 3 bases and J 5 bases; bases outside gene matches: 10. CDR1 and CDR2 (germline): MGHDK, SYGVNS. The CDR3 has 16 residues. The CDR3, as DNA: TGTGCCAGCAGTGACACCCGAACGGGACAGGGCGAGACCCAGTACTTC. Protein sequence: CASSDTRTGQGETQYF.

This clone came up a few times. The chain couples TRBV5-1 to TRBJ2-2, with a weak D call TRBD1 (6 bases). The CDR3 is 18 residues long. Germline V gene sequence: CDR1 SGHRS, CDR2 YFSETQ. The V and J ends lost 4 bases and 7 bases respectively, with 26 bases between them. The CDR3 region has the DNA TGCGCCAGCAGCCCCCAGGCCGGGACAAGGAACCAGCACGGGGAGCTGTTTTTT. This sequence encodes CASSPQAGTRNQHGELFF.

V usage is TRBV6-5 and J usage is TRBJ2-2; 7 nucleotides align to TRBD1. The germline V gene encodes CDR1 MNHEY and CDR2 SVGAGI. CDR3 length: 15 residues. Trimming took 2 bases from V and 4 from J; bases not matched to a gene: 4. The CDR3: CASSYRGPGTGELFF. CDR3 nucleotides: TGTGCCAGCAGTTACAGGGGGCCGGGCACCGGGGAGCTGTTTTTT.

The chain has TRBV30 and TRBJ1-1, with 12 bases matching TRBD1. Germline V CDR1 and CDR2: GTSNPN, SVGIG (reference sequence). This CDR3 contains 16 residues. Trimming at V came to 3 bases and at J to 5 bases, leaving 10 bases not matched to a gene. CDR3: CAWSPFGDRGHTEAFF. The CDR3 DNA reads TGTGCCTGGAGCCCTTTTGGGGACAGGGGGCATACTGAAGCTTTCTTT.

The chain carries TRBV28 and TRBJ1-4; TRBD1 might be the D (5 bases). This CDR3 contains 14 residues. Trimming removed 7 bases from V and 4 bases from J, with 13 bases in between. The germline gives CDR1 MDHEN, CDR2 SYDVKM. CDR3: CASTLWGDNEKLFF. CDR3 nucleotide sequence: TGTGCCAGCACCCTATGGGGGGATAATGAAAAACTGTTTTTT.

V is TRBV3-1 (or the pseudogene TRBV3-2) and J is TRBJ2-1; 11 nucleotides match TRBD2. The CDR3 has 21 residues. Germline trimming cut 4 bases from V and 0 bases from J; bases unmatched to any gene: 17. Germline V CDR1 and CDR2: LGHDT, YNNKEL (reference sequence). In DNA, the CDR3 is TGTGCCAGCAGCCGGAGAAAAACTAGCGGGAGTCTAGGGGGCTCCTACAATGAGCAGTTCTTC. Its translation is CASSRRKTSGSLGGSYNEQFF.

The J gene is TRBJ2-7, the V gene TRBV5-5, with TRBD1 matching 9 bases. The CDR3 totals 11 residues. V lost 4 bases to trimming and J lost 12 bases; unmatched junction nucleotides: 5. Germline-derived CDR1 and CDR2 are SGHKS and YYEKEE (reference sequence). The CDR3 DNA reads TGTGCCAGCAGCCCCGGGACAGGGTCGTACTTC. Its translation: CASSPGTGSYF.

The rearrangement uses TRBV29-1 and TRBJ2-7; possible D gene TRBD2, 6 bases. Between the trimmed V and J ends, which lost 7 bases and 6 bases, there was a span of 19 bases. This CDR3 region has 13 residues. Germline V gene data show CDR1 as SQVTM and CDR2 as ANQGSEA. The DNA for the CDR3 is TGCAGCGCCCTCCTGGCGGGATCCATCGAGCAGTACTTC. Translating it yields CSALLAGSIEQYF.

The chain combines TRBV19 with TRBJ1-1; D might be TRBD1 (6 bases). Germline-derived CDR1 and CDR2 are LNHDA and SQIVND (reference sequence). The CDR3 length is 15 residues. V lost 7 bases and J 2 bases, leaving 17 bases between the germline ends. Here the CDR3 reads CASIRGGPLNTEAFF. The CDR3 DNA sequence: TGTGCCAGTATCCGGGGGGGGCCACTCAACACTGAAGCTTTCTTT. The full variable domain, its missing parts supplied by reference TRBV19 and TRBJ1-1, is DGGITQSPKYLFRKEGQNVTLSCEQNLNHDAMYWYRQDPGQGLRLIYYSQIVNDFQKGDIAEGYSVSREKKESFPLTVTSAQKNPTAFYLCASIRGGPLNTEAFFGQGTRLTVV.

This rearrangement joins TRBV2 to TRBJ2-7, with D possibly TRBD2 on 6 matching bases. CDR3 length equals 14 residues. The germline gives CDR1 SNHLY, CDR2 FYNNEI. The V and J ends lost 5 bases and 0 bases respectively, with 11 bases between them. As DNA, the CDR3 is TGTGCCAGCAGTTGGGCGGGGACCTCCTACGAGCAGTACTTC. This encodes CASSWAGTSYEQYF. Drawing the rest from reference TRBV2 and TRBJ2-7, the complete variable domain is EPEVTQTPSHQVTQMGQEVILRCVPISNHLYFYWYRQILGQKVEFLVSFYNNEISEKSEIFDDQFSVERPDGSNFTLKIRSTKLEDSAMYFCASSWAGTSYEQYFGPGTRLTVT.

The V gene is TRBV5-4, the J gene TRBJ1-2; no clear D. Trimming shortened V by 1 base and J by 0 bases, and 7 bases separated the two germline ends. From germline, CDR1 is SGHNT and CDR2 YYREEE (reference sequence). This CDR3 has 14 residues. CDR3 sequence (DNA): TGTGCCAGCAGCTTGCGAGGGACTAACTATGGCTACACCTTC. Encoded protein: CASSLRGTNYGYTF. Full variable domain (rest looked up from reference TRBV5-4 and TRBJ1-2): ETGVTQSPTHLIKTRGQQVTLRCSSQSGHNTVSWYQQALGQGPQFIFQYYREEENGRGNFPPRFSGLQFPNYSSELNVNALELDDSALYLCASSLRGTNYGYTFGSGTRLTVV.

The chain employs TRBV10-3 and TRBJ1-4; the D is unclear. CDR3 length: 14 residues. Between the trimmed V and J ends, which lost 2 bases and 5 bases, there was a span of 9 bases. Looked up from germline, CDR1 is ENHRY and CDR2 is SYGVKD. The CDR3 region is CAISEGPRNEKLFF. In DNA, the CDR3 is TGTGCCATCAGTGAGGGCCCGAGGAATGAAAAACTGTTTTTT.

This clone was picked up one time. This same CDR3 is encoded by further DNA sequences in the sample. The V gene is TRBV6-5, the J gene TRBJ2-3; TRBD1 aligns across 9 bases. V was pared by 6 bases and J by 6 bases, with 4 bases of the junction left unmatched. There are 13 residues in the CDR3. Germline V gives CDR1 MNHEY, CDR2 SVGAGI. As DNA, the CDR3 is TGTGCCAGCAGAACAGGGGGCGTCGATACGCAGTATTTT. This gives the protein CASRTGGVDTQYF.

This clone has a handful of counts. The chain has TRBV3-1 (or the pseudogene TRBV3-2) and TRBJ2-7; 9 bases match TRBD1. In germline, CDR1 is LGHDT, CDR2 YNNKEL (reference sequence). V shed 0 bases, J shed 1 base, and the junction held 4 bases outside the gene matches. CDR3 length: 16 residues. In DNA, the CDR3 is TGTGCCAGCAGCCAAGAGACAGGGGGTAATTCCTACGAGCAGTACTTC. Translated, it gives CASSQETGGNSYEQYF.

This clone was seen just once. The CDR3 sequence: CSASRLAGGRYEQYF. In nucleotides, the CDR3 is TGCAGTGCTAGTAGGCTAGCGGGAGGGAGGTACGAGCAGTACTTC. The chain recombines TRBV20-1 with TRBJ2-7; 12 bases agree with TRBD2. V was pared by 3 bases and J by 4 bases, with 7 bases of the junction left unmatched. CDR1 is DFQATT and CDR2 is SNEGSKA in the germline V gene (reference sequence). This CDR3 is built from 15 residues.

This clone is a singleton in its sample. This rearrangement joins TRBV5-1 to TRBJ2-7; D call uncertain. V dropped 3 bases and J dropped 4 bases, with 20 bases sitting between them. The CDR3 extends over 16 amino acids. CDR1 and CDR2 (germline): SGHRS, YFSETQ. The CDR3 DNA reads as TGCGCCAGCAGCTCTGGTCGTGAGCTCCCTAATTACGAGCAGTACTTC. This encodes CASSSGRELPNYEQYF.

Written as DNA, the CDR3 is TGTGCCAGCAGCCAAGCCCGAGGGTTTCGAGAAAAACTGTTTTTT. Protein product: CASSQARGFREKLFF. The rearrangement links TRBV3-1 (or the pseudogene TRBV3-2) to TRBJ1-4; D not resolved. V was clipped by 1 base and J by 8 bases, with 14 bases between them. The germline V gene encodes CDR1 LGHDT and CDR2 YNNKEL (reference sequence). This CDR3 is built from 15 residues.